This T cell receptor (beta chain) is drawn from a study of shared clonotypes between healthy human individuals. The deep-level immunoSEQ assay was used. Some clones are missing from TCRdb's copy, which holds only in-frame ones; the method was immunoSEQ multiplex PCR. The data hold about 1,900,000 clones, with over 85% observed a single time. Positive CCR7 selection of CD45RO-negative cells yielded the naive CD8 cells, and terminally differentiated effector memory CD45RA+ cells were excluded. All participating donors were Caucasian adults from Nashville, Tennessee. Germline assignment: CDR1 PRHDT and CDR2 FYEKMQ (reference sequence). The CDR3 has 15 amino acids. Trimming pared 2 bases from V and 0 bases from J, leaving 10 bases between.

Sequenced material: naive CD8+ T cells sorted from blood. The origin of this receptor is a man between 18 and 35 years old in good health. The chain joins TRBV13 to TRBJ1-1; D uncertain. This chain's CDR3 is CASSLYGVLNTEAFF. The CDR3 nucleotides read TGTGCCAGCAGCTTATATGGGGTCTTGAACACTGAAGCTTTCTTT.